Each of the 21 T cell receptor beta chains below was sequenced from the same sample in a study of T-cell reconstitution after alpha-beta-depleted transplantation in children. Researchers prepared the TCRbeta library using unique molecular identifiers, the study reports. TCRdb ran MiXCR on the PCR reads and lists one entry per CDR3 protein. The sample has hundreds of thousands of distinct CDR3 sequences, about 12% seen once. The sample here was PBMCs, taken before TCRalphabeta/CD19-depleted stem cell transplant. The receptors were gathered from a girl aged 2-10 years with congenital amegakaryocytic thrombocytopenia, due to receive a stem cell transplant.

The chain joins TRBV25-1 to TRBJ2-7; 7 positions match TRBD1. This CDR3 has 16 amino acids. Germline trimming cut 0 bases from V and 5 bases from J; bases unmatched to any gene: 10. Germline V gene lookup returns CDR1 MGHDK and CDR2 SYGVNS. The CDR3 region is CASSEYMTGLPDEQYF. The CDR3, as DNA: TGTGCCAGCAGTGAATATATGACAGGGCTCCCTGACGAGCAGTACTTC.

This clonotype was observed at least ten times. V usage is TRBV20-1 and J usage is TRBJ1-2; D remains unclear. The V gene's germline CDR1 is DFQATT and CDR2 SNEGSKA (reference sequence). This CDR3 has 11 amino acids. V was trimmed by 3 bases and J by 11 bases, leaving 13 bases between them. The CDR3 region has the DNA TGCAGTGCTAGCCGGACGGAGTTTTACACCTTC. It yields the protein CSASRTEFYTF.

This clonotype was seen more than once but under ten times. Here the CDR3 reads CASSSVAGTTDTQYF. The CDR3 region has the DNA TGTGCCAGCAGCTCTGTAGCGGGCACCACAGATACGCAGTATTTT. This chain connects TRBV7-8 to TRBJ2-3; the match to TRBD2 covers 7 bases. This CDR3 is 15 amino acids long. V lost 4 bases and J lost 2; bases outside the gene matches: 6. Germline V gene data show CDR1 as SGHVS and CDR2 as FQNEAQ. Based on the CDR3 plus reference TRBV7-8 and TRBJ2-3, the full variable domain is GAGVSQSPRYKVAKRGQDVALRCDPISGHVSLFWYQQALGQGPEFLTYFQNEAQLDKSGLPSDRFFAERPEGSVSTLKIQRTQQEDSAVYLCASSSVAGTTDTQYFGPGTRLTVL.

This clonotype was seen repeatedly, ten times or more. The chain has TRBV6-5 and TRBJ2-3, with D possibly TRBD1 on 6 matching bases. The length of the CDR3 is 14 residues. Germline V gene sequence: CDR1 MNHEY, CDR2 SVGAGI. V was shortened by 0 bases and J by 6 bases, with 10 bases between the two germline ends. Written as DNA, the CDR3 is TGTGCCAGCAGTTACTCTCAGGGGTCGGATACGCAGTATTTT. Translated, it gives CASSYSQGSDTQYF.

This clonotype has more than one count but fewer than ten. The chain employs TRBV4-1 and TRBJ2-1; D is unclear. Trimming left V 0 bases short and J 2 bases short, with 11 bases between. The CDR3 is 16 amino acids. Germline loops: CDR1 MGHRA, CDR2 YSYEKL. The chain's CDR3 is CASSQDIPSAYNEQFF. CDR3 bases: TGCGCCAGCAGCCAAGATATTCCGTCGGCCTACAATGAGCAGTTCTTC.

This clonotype was counted many times. The chain recombines TRBV10-2 with TRBJ2-7; unclear D gene. Between the trimmed V and J ends, which lost 9 bases and 5 bases, there was a span of 11 bases. CDR1 is WSHSY and CDR2 is SAAADI in the germline V gene. This CDR3 contains 11 residues. CDR3 loop: CASVSGHEQYF. DNA of the CDR3: TGCGCCAGTGTCTCGGGTCACGAGCAGTACTTC.

Ten or more counts support this clonotype. The rearrangement uses TRBV9 and TRBJ2-5; TRBD2 matches at 7 bases. Germline CDR1 reads SGDLS; CDR2 reads YYNGEE. The CDR3 has 13 residues. V trimming: 7 bases; J trimming: 2 bases; junction bases outside the gene matches: 5. The CDR3 protein is CASGRGSQETQYF. The CDR3 region has the DNA TGTGCCAGCGGCCGCGGGAGTCAAGAGACCCAGTACTTC.

This clonotype was counted many times. The V call is TRBV20-1, the J call TRBJ2-7; 8 bases align to TRBD2. There are 15 residues in the CDR3. Germline loops: CDR1 DFQATT, CDR2 SNEGSKA (reference sequence). After removal of 0 bases from V and 0 bases from J, the junction contained 4 bases not matched to a gene. CDR3 protein: CSARDPSGSSYEQYF. For the CDR3, the DNA is TGCAGTGCTAGAGATCCAAGCGGGAGCTCCTACGAGCAGTACTTC.

This clonotype was seen a few times. The V call is TRBV30, the J call TRBJ1-5; D is undetermined. Trimming left V 7 bases short and J 3 bases short, with 16 bases between. The CDR3 length is 14 residues. Germline V gives CDR1 GTSNPN, CDR2 SVGIG (reference sequence). The CDR3 sequence: CASDDGQVNQPQHF. The CDR3 region has the DNA TGTGCCTCAGATGACGGGCAGGTCAATCAGCCCCAGCATTTT. The whole variable domain, remainder taken from reference TRBV30 and TRBJ1-5, is SQTIHQWPATLVQPVGSPLSLECTVEGTSNPNLYWYRQAAGRGLQLLFYSVGIGQISSEVPQNLSASRPQDRQFILSSKKLLLSDSGFYLCASDDGQVNQPQHFGDGTRLSIL.

The table lists this clonotype with many counts. The CDR3 bases are TGTGCCACCGAACCCGGGGGGATCACTAGCGGGAGAGGTGGCTACAATGAGCAGTTCTTC. Protein: CATEPGGITSGRGGYNEQFF. V is TRBV6-2 or TRBV6-3 and J is TRBJ2-1, with 11 bases aligning to TRBD2. The CDR3 has 20 amino acids. The germline V gene encodes CDR1 MNHEY and CDR2 SVGEGT. V lost 10 bases and J lost 3; bases outside the gene matches: 23.

This clonotype was recorded at least ten times. The V gene is TRBV5-1, the J gene TRBJ2-7; D call uncertain. This CDR3 has 13 amino acids. Trimming took 1 base from V and 4 from J, leaving 9 bases between them. Germline V gene data show CDR1 as SGHRS and CDR2 as YFSETQ. The CDR3 region is CASSLPYRYEQYF. The CDR3, as DNA: TGCGCCAGCAGCTTGCCCTACAGATACGAGCAGTACTTC.

The V call is TRBV14, the J call TRBJ2-1; 9 nucleotides agree with TRBD2. After removal of 0 bases from V and 7 bases from J, the junction contained 10 bases not matched to a gene. Germline V CDR1 and CDR2: SGHDN, FVKESK. The CDR3 is 17 amino acids. Here the CDR3 DNA reads TGTGCCAGCAGCCAAGATAGGGCTAGCGGGATGTCAAATGAGCAGTTCTTC. Amino acid sequence: CASSQDRASGMSNEQFF.

The CDR3, as DNA: TGTGCCAGCAGTTTATTACTCGGGACAGGCTCTGATGAGCAGTTCTTC. It codes for CASSLLLGTGSDEQFF. The chain employs TRBV27 and TRBJ2-1, with 8 bases identical to TRBD1. The ends lost 1 base at V and 8 bases at J; junction bases unmatched: 10. The CDR3 sequence is 16 residues long. CDR1 and CDR2 (germline): MNHEY, SMNVEV (reference sequence).

This clonotype was seen at least ten times. The chain recombines TRBV10-3 with TRBJ2-2; D gene unclear. The ends were cut back, 6 bases at V and 1 base at J, with 9 bases in the middle. CDR3 length: 14 residues. CDR1 is ENHRY, CDR2 SYGVKD, per germline. The CDR3 sequence is CAISALENTGELFF. CDR3 DNA: TGTGCCATCAGCGCCTTGGAGAACACCGGGGAGCTGTTTTTT.

This clonotype appeared many times. This chain connects TRBV7-6 to TRBJ2-7; no clear D gene. The CDR3 consists of 13 residues. V lost 5 bases and J 5 bases, leaving 13 bases between the germline ends. Germline V gene data show CDR1 as SGHVS and CDR2 as FNYEAQ. This chain's CDR3 is CASSPVLFDEQYF. CDR3 bases: TGTGCCAGCAGCCCAGTACTTTTTGACGAGCAGTACTTC.

This clonotype was found many times. The chain carries TRBV10-3 and TRBJ2-7; weak D call: TRBD2 (6 bases). CDR1 and CDR2 from the germline V gene are ENHRY and SYGVKD. V was cut by 6 bases and J by 3 bases, with 15 bases left in between. The CDR3 length is 14 residues. CDR3 region: CAISSPASDYEQYF. CDR3 coding DNA: TGTGCCATCAGCTCCCCGGCTAGCGACTACGAGCAGTACTTC.

The J gene is TRBJ2-6, the V gene TRBV5-1, with a possible D match to TRBD1 (6 bases). This CDR3 spans 14 amino acids. Trimming removed 7 bases from V and 2 bases from J, with 10 bases in between. CDR1 and CDR2 (germline): SGHRS, YFSETQ. CDR3 loop: CASHAGAGANVLTF. The CDR3 region has the DNA TGCGCCAGCCACGCAGGGGCTGGGGCCAACGTCCTGACTTTC.

This clonotype was picked up many times. The genes are TRBV5-1 and TRBJ2-2; D remains unclear. V shed 0 bases and J shed 2 bases, with 8 bases lying between them. CDR1 and CDR2 from the germline V gene are SGHRS and YFSETQ. The CDR3 runs 15 residues. CDR3 loop: CASSLGSTNTGELFF. The CDR3 DNA reads TGCGCCAGCAGCTTGGGGAGTACAAACACCGGGGAGCTGTTTTTT.

At least ten counts were recorded for this clonotype. This chain uses TRBV6-5 with TRBJ1-1; no clear D. The CDR3 length is 13 residues. CDR1 MNHEY and CDR2 SVGAGI come from the germline V gene. V was trimmed by 0 bases and J by 0 bases, leaving 2 bases between them. The CDR3 loop is CASSYSVNTEAFF. The CDR3 DNA reads as TGTGCCAGCAGTTACTCAGTGAACACTGAAGCTTTCTTT.

This clonotype was detected ten times or more. This chain joins TRBV7-9 and TRBJ2-1; 7 positions match TRBD1. The CDR3 is made up of 15 amino acids. Germline values: CDR1 SEHNR, CDR2 FQNEAQ (reference sequence). J was trimmed by 6 bases and V by 3 bases; bases with no gene match: 8. The CDR3 region is CASSLRQGVFNEQFF. The CDR3 DNA reads as TGTGCCAGCAGCTTGAGGCAGGGGGTTTTCAATGAGCAGTTCTTC.

This clonotype was counted a few times. This chain connects TRBV5-1 to TRBJ2-6, with D uncertain. Trimming shortened V by 1 base and J by 0 bases, and 8 bases separated the two germline ends. There are 16 residues in the CDR3. Germline loops: CDR1 SGHRS, CDR2 YFSETQ. CDR3 sequence (DNA): TGCGCCAGCAGCTTGCAACCTAGCTCTGGGGCCAACGTCCTGACTTTC. It specifies CASSLQPSSGANVLTF.